This TCR beta chain was found in a study of blood T cell repertoires in COVID-19. Study details: The United States, Italy and Spain were the sources of the acute and convalescent COVID-19 samples. Nucleic acid was either cDNA or gDNA, and it came from T cells, B-cell-depleted T cells, or PBMCs.

In the original workflow: Nucleated cell number was recorded as an estimate derived from reference gene primer amplification. Generated by immunoSEQ multiplex PCR, the TCRdb table keeps only in-frame clones and is missing some. The DNA gave D and trimming, while V, J and clone size come from that table. Here the sample spans 220,000 or so clones, around 90% being singletons. The germline gives CDR1 MNHNY, CDR2 SVGAGI (reference sequence). The ends were cut back, 6 bases at V and 2 bases at J, with 13 bases in the middle. The CDR3 is 14 amino acids. Sequencing used peripheral blood. The TCR sequence derives from a man in his fifties or sixties who had recovered from COVID-19. The chain combines TRBV6-6 with TRBJ1-1, with D possibly TRBD1 on 6 matching bases. Here the CDR3 DNA reads TGTGCCAGCAGGGATACAGGGATAAACACTGAAGCTTTCTTT. Its protein product is CASRDTGINTEAFF.